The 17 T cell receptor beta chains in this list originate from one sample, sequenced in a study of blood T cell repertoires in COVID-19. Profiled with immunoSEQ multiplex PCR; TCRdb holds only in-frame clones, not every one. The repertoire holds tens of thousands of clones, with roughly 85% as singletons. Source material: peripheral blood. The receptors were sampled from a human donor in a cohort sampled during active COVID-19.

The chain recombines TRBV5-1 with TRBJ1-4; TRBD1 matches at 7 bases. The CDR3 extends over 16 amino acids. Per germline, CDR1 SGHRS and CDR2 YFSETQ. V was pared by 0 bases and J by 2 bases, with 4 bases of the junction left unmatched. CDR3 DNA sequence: TGCGCCAGCAGCTTGGTCGGAGGGGGCACTAATGAAAAACTGTTTTTT. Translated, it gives CASSLVGGGTNEKLFF.

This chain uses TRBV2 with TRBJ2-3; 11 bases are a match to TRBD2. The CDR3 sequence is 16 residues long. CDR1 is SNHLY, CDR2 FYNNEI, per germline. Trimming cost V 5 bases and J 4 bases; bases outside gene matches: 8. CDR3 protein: CASSNVAGGFADTQYF. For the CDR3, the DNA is TGTGCCAGCAGTAACGTAGCGGGGGGGTTCGCAGATACGCAGTATTTT.

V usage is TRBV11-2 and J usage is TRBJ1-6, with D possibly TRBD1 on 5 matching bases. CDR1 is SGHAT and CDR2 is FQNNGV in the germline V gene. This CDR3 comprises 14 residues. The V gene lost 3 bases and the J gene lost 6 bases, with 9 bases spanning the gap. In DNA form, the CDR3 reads TGTGCCAGCAGCTTGGGGGGTCTTAATTCACCCCTCCACTTT. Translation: CASSLGGLNSPLHF.

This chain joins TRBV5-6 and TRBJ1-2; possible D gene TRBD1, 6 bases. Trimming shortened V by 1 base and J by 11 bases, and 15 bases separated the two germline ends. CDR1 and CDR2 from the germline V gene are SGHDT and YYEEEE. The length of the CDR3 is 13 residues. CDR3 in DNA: TGTGCCAGCAGCTTGAAAAGGGGGAATCAATACACCTTC. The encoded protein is CASSLKRGNQYTF.

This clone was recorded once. The CDR3 DNA is TGTGCCAGTAACTCCATGACAGGGGGCGGTTCTGGGGCCAACGTCCTGACTTTC. This translates into CASNSMTGGGSGANVLTF. The J gene is TRBJ2-6, the V gene TRBV7-2; the match to TRBD1 covers 10 bases. The CDR3 sequence is 18 residues long. V dropped 9 bases and J dropped 1; count of bases not matched to a gene: 12. Germline V gene sequence: CDR1 SGHTA, CDR2 FQGNSA.

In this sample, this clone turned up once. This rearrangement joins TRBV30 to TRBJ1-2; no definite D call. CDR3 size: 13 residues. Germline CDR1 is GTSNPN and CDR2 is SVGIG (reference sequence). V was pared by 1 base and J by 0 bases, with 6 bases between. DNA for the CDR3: TGTGCCTGGAGTGGGGCAGCTAACTATGGCTACACCTTC. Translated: CAWSGAANYGYTF. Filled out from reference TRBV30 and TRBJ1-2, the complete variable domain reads SQTIHQWPATLVQPVGSPLSLECTVEGTSNPNLYWYRQAAGRGLQLLFYSVGIGQISSEVPQNLSASRPQDRQFILSSKKLLLSDSGFYLCAWSGAANYGYTFGSGTRLTVV.

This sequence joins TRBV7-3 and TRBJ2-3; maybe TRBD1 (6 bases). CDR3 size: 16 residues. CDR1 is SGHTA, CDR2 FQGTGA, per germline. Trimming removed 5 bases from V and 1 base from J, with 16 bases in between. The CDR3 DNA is TGTGCCAGCAGCCCATCACAGGGTCTAGGCACAGATACGCAGTATTTT. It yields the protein CASSPSQGLGTDTQYF.

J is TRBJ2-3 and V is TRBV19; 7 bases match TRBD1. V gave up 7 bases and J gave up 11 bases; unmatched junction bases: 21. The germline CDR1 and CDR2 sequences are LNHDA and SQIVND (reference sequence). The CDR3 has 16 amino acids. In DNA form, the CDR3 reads TGTGCCAGTACACCCGGGCCCTACCGAAGGACAGGTATGCAGTATTTT. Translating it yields CASTPGPYRRTGMQYF.

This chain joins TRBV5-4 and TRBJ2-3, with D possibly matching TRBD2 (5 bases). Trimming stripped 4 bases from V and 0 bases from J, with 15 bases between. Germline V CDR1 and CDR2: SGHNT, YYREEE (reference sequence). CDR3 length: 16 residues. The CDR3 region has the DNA TGTGCCAGCAGCCCCGGAGGAGCGCTGAGCACAGATACGCAGTATTTT. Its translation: CASSPGGALSTDTQYF. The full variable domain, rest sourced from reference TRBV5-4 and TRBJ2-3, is ETGVTQSPTHLIKTRGQQVTLRCSSQSGHNTVSWYQQALGQGPQFIFQYYREEENGRGNFPPRFSGLQFPNYSSELNVNALELDDSALYLCASSPGGALSTDTQYFGPGTRLTVL.

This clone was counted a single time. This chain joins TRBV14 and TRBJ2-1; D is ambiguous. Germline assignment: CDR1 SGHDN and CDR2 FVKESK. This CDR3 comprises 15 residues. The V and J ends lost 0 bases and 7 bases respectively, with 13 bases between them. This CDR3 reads CASSQDRWQTNEQFF. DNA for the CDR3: TGTGCCAGCAGCCAAGATCGGTGGCAGACAAATGAGCAGTTCTTC.

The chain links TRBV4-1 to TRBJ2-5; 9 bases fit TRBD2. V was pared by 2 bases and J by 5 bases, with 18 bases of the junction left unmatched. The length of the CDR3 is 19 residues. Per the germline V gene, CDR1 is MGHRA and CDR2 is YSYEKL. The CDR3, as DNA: TGCGCCAGCAGCCAAAGCAAGGGGTCCGCGGGAGGGCCCTGGGAGACCCAGTACTTC. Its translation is CASSQSKGSAGGPWETQYF.

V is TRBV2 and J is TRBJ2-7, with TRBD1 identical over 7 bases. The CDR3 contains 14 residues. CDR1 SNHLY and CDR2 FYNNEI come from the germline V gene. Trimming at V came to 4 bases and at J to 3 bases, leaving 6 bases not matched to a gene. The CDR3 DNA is TGTGCCAGCAGTGTATCGACAGGGAGCTACGAGCAGTACTTC. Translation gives CASSVSTGSYEQYF.

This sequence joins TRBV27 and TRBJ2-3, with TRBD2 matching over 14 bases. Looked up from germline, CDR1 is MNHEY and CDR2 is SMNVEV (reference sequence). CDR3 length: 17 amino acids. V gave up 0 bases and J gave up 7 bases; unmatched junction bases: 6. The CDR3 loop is CASSLSTGTSGRNTQYF. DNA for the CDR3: TGTGCCAGCAGTTTATCCACCGGGACTAGCGGGAGAAATACGCAGTATTTT.

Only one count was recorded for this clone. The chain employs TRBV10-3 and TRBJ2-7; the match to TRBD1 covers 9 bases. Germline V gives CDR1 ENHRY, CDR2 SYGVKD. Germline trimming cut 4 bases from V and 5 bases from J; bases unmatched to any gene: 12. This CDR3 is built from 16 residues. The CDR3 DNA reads TGTGCCATCAGTGGCCTGGGACAGGGAAAGGGAAACGAGCAGTACTTC. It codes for CAISGLGQGKGNEQYF.

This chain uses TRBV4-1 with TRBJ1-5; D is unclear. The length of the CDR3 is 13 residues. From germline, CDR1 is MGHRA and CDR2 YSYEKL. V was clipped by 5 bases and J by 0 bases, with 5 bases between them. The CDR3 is CASSVHSNQPQHF. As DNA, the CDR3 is TGCGCCAGCAGCGTACATAGCAATCAGCCCCAGCATTTT.

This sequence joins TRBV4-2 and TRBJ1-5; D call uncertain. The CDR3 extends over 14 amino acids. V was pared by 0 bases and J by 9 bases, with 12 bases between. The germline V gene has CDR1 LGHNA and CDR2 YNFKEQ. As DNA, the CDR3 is TGTGCCAGCAGCCAAGACCAAGACTCTCGGCCCCAGCATTTT. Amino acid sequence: CASSQDQDSRPQHF.

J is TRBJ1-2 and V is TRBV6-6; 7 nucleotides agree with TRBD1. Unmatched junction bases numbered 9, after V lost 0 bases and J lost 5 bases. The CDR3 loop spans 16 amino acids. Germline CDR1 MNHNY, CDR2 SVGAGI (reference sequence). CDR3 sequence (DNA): TGTGCCAGCAGTTACTCGAGACAGGGAAGTCAGTATGGCTACACCTTC. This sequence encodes CASSYSRQGSQYGYTF.